Each of the 29 T cell receptor beta chains below was sequenced from the same sample in a study of blood T cell repertoires in COVID-19. Assay used: immunoSEQ multiplex PCR; TCRdb lists only in-frame clones, some missing. The table records about 190,000 clones, about 86% of them present only once. The sequencing sample was made of peripheral blood. All receptors derive from a man between 25 and 39 years old with active or convalescent COVID-19.

V is TRBV6-5 and J is TRBJ1-4, with a tentative D call TRBD1 (5 bases). CDR1 and CDR2 from the germline V gene are MNHEY and SVGAGI. V was clipped by 5 bases and J by 3 bases, with 10 bases between them. CDR3 length: 14 residues. CDR3 loop: CASSRDSPNEKLFF. The CDR3 DNA follows: TGTGCCAGCAGTCGAGACAGCCCTAATGAAAAACTGTTTTTT.

The V call is TRBV9, the J call TRBJ2-7, with TRBD1 matching 10 bases. With 3 bases clipped from V and 5 bases from J, the junction kept 8 bases outside the gene matches. The length of the CDR3 is 15 residues. Germline loops: CDR1 SGDLS, CDR2 YYNGEE. CDR3 coding DNA: TGTGCCAGCAGCGAGGGCCCGGGACAGGGGAACGAGCAGTACTTC. Its protein product is CASSEGPGQGNEQYF.

The V call is TRBV19, the J call TRBJ2-2; D is perhaps TRBD1 (6 bases). This CDR3 has 14 amino acids. Trimming left V 6 bases short and J 1 base short, with 9 bases between. Germline lookup yields CDR1 LNHDA and CDR2 SQIVND (reference sequence). This chain's CDR3 is CASSRDMNTGELFF. CDR3 nucleotides: TGTGCCAGTAGCCGGGACATGAACACCGGGGAGCTGTTTTTT.

The gene calls are TRBV13 and TRBJ2-5; 14 bases match TRBD2. The CDR3 totals 16 residues. The J segment lost 1 base and the V segment lost 4 bases, leaving 2 bases of the junction unmatched. Germline CDR1 and CDR2: PRHDT and FYEKMQ (reference sequence). The CDR3 DNA follows: TGTGCCAGCAGCTGGACTAGCGGGGGGTTCCAAGAGACCCAGTACTTC. It translates to CASSWTSGGFQETQYF.

This clone came up a few times. The V gene is TRBV9, the J gene TRBJ2-1; D unclear. The CDR3 spans 14 residues. Trimming removed 3 bases from V and 7 bases from J, with 14 bases in between. The germline gives CDR1 SGDLS, CDR2 YYNGEE. The CDR3 DNA follows: TGTGCCAGCAGCGCCTCGAATCGCAGGAATGAGCAGTTCTTC. Residues: CASSASNRRNEQFF.

This sequence joins TRBV6-5 and TRBJ2-7; 7 bases agree with TRBD2. V was pared by 6 bases and J by 2 bases, with 4 bases of the junction left unmatched. The germline V gene has CDR1 MNHEY and CDR2 SVGAGI. The CDR3 runs to 13 residues. This CDR3 is CASRGGVTYEQYF. The CDR3 nucleotides read TGTGCCAGCAGGGGAGGGGTTACCTACGAGCAGTACTTC.

This chain joins TRBV5-1 and TRBJ2-3, with TRBD2 matching over 8 bases. CDR1 and CDR2 from the germline V gene are SGHRS and YFSETQ. CDR3 length equals 16 residues. V gave up 2 bases and J gave up 3 bases; unmatched junction bases: 8. The CDR3, as DNA: TGCGCCAGCAGCTTTGGAGCGGGAGTCGGGACAGATACGCAGTATTTT. Translated: CASSFGAGVGTDTQYF.

The V call is TRBV5-6, the J call TRBJ2-2, with D possibly TRBD1 on 6 matching bases. Germline V CDR1 and CDR2: SGHDT, YYEEEE. The length of the CDR3 is 15 residues. Trimming cost V 0 bases and J 5 bases, with 11 bases left between them. The CDR3 loop is CASSLGGGLTGELFF. The CDR3 DNA sequence: TGTGCCAGCAGCTTGGGAGGGGGTTTGACCGGGGAGCTGTTTTTT.

The chain carries TRBV4-1 and TRBJ2-3, with D tentatively TRBD2 (6 bases). CDR3 length: 17 amino acids. Germline CDR1 and CDR2: MGHRA and YSYEKL. Deletions cut 0 bases from V and 2 bases from J, with 15 bases between. CDR3 DNA sequence: TGCGCCAGCAGCCAAGATCTTCCGGGAGCGTACACAGATACGCAGTATTTT. It is translated as CASSQDLPGAYTDTQYF.

CDR3 nucleotides: TGTGCCAGCTCGGGCGGGTCTAGCACAGATACGCAGTATTTT. It codes for CASSGGSSTDTQYF. The chain recombines TRBV7-3 with TRBJ2-3; tentative D call: TRBD2 (5 bases). The germline gives CDR1 SGHTA, CDR2 FQGTGA. V gave up 8 bases and J gave up 0 bases, with 12 bases separating them. There are 14 residues in the CDR3. The variable domain in full, with the rest retrieved from reference TRBV7-3 and TRBJ2-3, is GAGVSQTPSNKVTEKGKYVELRCDPISGHTALYWYRQSLGQGPEFLIYFQGTGAADDSGLPNDRFFAVRPEGSVSTLKIQRTERGDSAVYLCASSGGSSTDTQYFGPGTRLTVL.

The table lists this clone with a count of one. The V call is TRBV9, the J call TRBJ1-6; TRBD1 is a possible D gene (5 bases). Germline V gene data show CDR1 as SGDLS and CDR2 as YYNGEE. The ends were cut back, 7 bases at V and 13 bases at J, with 15 bases in the middle. The CDR3 has 12 residues. The CDR3 protein is CASASWGGPLHF. In nucleotides, the CDR3 is TGTGCCAGCGCCTCTTGGGGGGGTCCCCTCCACTTT.

The chain carries TRBV6-5 and TRBJ1-2; possible D gene TRBD1, 6 bases. This CDR3 has 13 amino acids. CDR1 is MNHEY, CDR2 SVGAGI, per germline. Between the trimmed V and J ends, which lost 9 bases and 4 bases, there was a span of 15 bases. In DNA form, the CDR3 reads TGTGCCAGTACCCCCGGGGGGCTCTATGGCTACACCTTC. Protein sequence: CASTPGGLYGYTF.

The genes are TRBV6-5 and TRBJ1-4, with 9 nucleotides matching TRBD1. CDR1 is MNHEY and CDR2 is SVGAGI in the germline V gene. The CDR3 spans 14 residues. V gave up 6 bases and J gave up 5 bases; unmatched junction bases: 4. The CDR3: CASRGTGINEKLFF. CDR3 DNA sequence: TGTGCCAGCAGGGGGACAGGGATAAATGAAAAACTGTTTTTT.

The chain joins TRBV4-3 to TRBJ2-1, with TRBD1 matching 9 bases. There are 17 residues in the CDR3. From germline, CDR1 is LGHNA and CDR2 YSLEER. J was trimmed by 0 bases and V by 3 bases; bases with no gene match: 6. CDR3 in DNA: TGCGCCAGCAGCCACGCGGACAGGGGAAGCTCCTACAATGAGCAGTTCTTC. Translated: CASSHADRGSSYNEQFF.

This rearrangement joins TRBV9 to TRBJ1-4, with TRBD1 identical over 8 bases. Germline assignment: CDR1 SGDLS and CDR2 YYNGEE. The CDR3 loop spans 15 amino acids. With V trimmed by 6 bases and J by 3 bases, 7 bases remained unmatched. CDR3 DNA: TGTGCCAGCACCGCGCAGGGGGCGGCTAATGAAAAACTGTTTTTT. This codes for CASTAQGAANEKLFF.

This clone was found a few times. This CDR3 reads CASSLDGAGTSEQYF. The CDR3 region has the DNA TGCGCCAGCAGCTTGGATGGAGCGGGAACGAGCGAGCAGTACTTC. The chain couples TRBV5-1 to TRBJ2-7, with 7 bases identical to TRBD2. The germline CDR1 and CDR2 sequences are SGHRS and YFSETQ. The CDR3 length is 15 residues. Losses at the gene ends were 0 bases for V and 6 bases for J; bases not matched to a gene: 9. Combining the CDR3 with reference TRBV5-1 and TRBJ2-7 gives the whole variable domain KAGVTQTPRYLIKTRGQQVTLSCSPISGHRSVSWYQQTPGQGLQFLFEYFSETQRNKGNFPGRFSGRQFSNSRSEMNVSTLELGDSALYLCASSLDGAGTSEQYFGPGTRLTVT.

V gene TRBV12-3 or TRBV12-4 combines with J gene TRBJ2-1; unclear D gene. The V end lost 4 bases, the J end lost 7 bases, and 8 bases lay between the germline ends. This CDR3 is 12 amino acids long. CDR3 DNA: TGTGCCAGCAGTTCCAGCGAGAATGAGCAGTTCTTC. This encodes CASSSSENEQFF.

The chain recombines TRBV7-8 with TRBJ2-2; 7 nucleotides agree with TRBD1. V trimming: 7 bases; J trimming: 3 bases; junction bases outside the gene matches: 11. This CDR3 comprises 16 residues. Germline V gene sequence: CDR1 SGHVS, CDR2 FQNEAQ. The CDR3 bases are TGTGCCAGCATGAGGGGGCGGCCTCCGGACACCGGGGAGCTGTTTTTT. Protein product: CASMRGRPPDTGELFF. Filled out from reference TRBV7-8 and TRBJ2-2, the complete variable domain reads GAGVSQSPRYKVAKRGQDVALRCDPISGHVSLFWYQQALGQGPEFLTYFQNEAQLDKSGLPSDRFFAERPEGSVSTLKIQRTQQEDSAVYLCASMRGRPPDTGELFFGEGSRLTVL.

The gene calls are TRBV11-2 and TRBJ1-6; D call uncertain. The germline V gene has CDR1 SGHAT and CDR2 FQNNGV. Deletions cut 5 bases from V and 7 bases from J, with 12 bases between. The CDR3 has 14 residues. The CDR3, as DNA: TGTGCCAGCAGCCCCCGGGATCTGAATTCACCCCTCCACTTT. Translation: CASSPRDLNSPLHF.

The rearrangement links TRBV6-5 to TRBJ1-1; no clear D. V was pared by 0 bases and J by 9 bases, with 14 bases between. The CDR3 sequence is 14 residues long. Germline V CDR1 and CDR2: MNHEY, SVGAGI. In DNA form, the CDR3 reads TGTGCCAGCAGTTACTCCCCGGAGGGAGGACAAGCTTTCTTT. Translation: CASSYSPEGGQAFF.

This rearrangement joins TRBV30 to TRBJ1-1, with D maybe TRBD1 (5 bases). Germline-derived CDR1 and CDR2 are GTSNPN and SVGIG (reference sequence). The CDR3 loop spans 12 amino acids. The germline V and J ends were trimmed by 0 bases and 4 bases, with 6 bases remaining between them. Written as DNA, the CDR3 is TGTGCCTGGAGTGTAGGGGTCACTGAAGCTTTCTTT. Amino acids: CAWSVGVTEAFF.

J is TRBJ2-1 and V is TRBV11-3; maybe TRBD2 (6 bases). The ends were cut back, 1 base at V and 10 bases at J, with 14 bases in the middle. Germline loops: CDR1 SGHNT, CDR2 YENEEA. This CDR3 region has 14 residues. The chain's CDR3 is CASSLGRLAAEQFF. As DNA, the CDR3 is TGTGCCAGCAGCTTAGGTCGTTTAGCGGCGGAGCAGTTCTTC.

The gene calls are TRBV3-1 (or the pseudogene TRBV3-2) and TRBJ1-3, with D perhaps matching TRBD1 (6 bases). CDR3 length equals 16 residues. V was pared by 1 base and J by 4 bases, with 14 bases between. Germline CDR1 is LGHDT and CDR2 is YNNKEL (reference sequence). The CDR3 region has the DNA TGTGCCAGCAGCCAAGGGGGGGGGCGTGGAGGAAACACCATATATTTT. Its protein is CASSQGGGRGGNTIYF.

This clone was picked up a small number of times. The rearrangement uses TRBV9 and TRBJ1-6; D possibly corresponds to TRBD1 (5 bases). CDR3 length equals 17 residues. Trimming took off 0 bases at V and 4 bases at J, with 14 bases between the two ends. Germline CDR1 is SGDLS and CDR2 is YYNGEE. DNA of the CDR3: TGTGCCAGCAGCGTAGAGAACGGGGGTACTTATAATTCACCCCTCCACTTT. This translates into CASSVENGGTYNSPLHF.

This clone was seen a handful of times. The chain carries TRBV9 and TRBJ2-3; no clear D. Looked up from germline, CDR1 is SGDLS and CDR2 is YYNGEE. The CDR3 is 15 amino acids. V lost 0 bases and J 4 bases, leaving 12 bases between the germline ends. CDR3 in DNA: TGTGCCAGCAGCGTAGGTCCAGCGACCCCAGATACGCAGTATTTT. This codes for CASSVGPATPDTQYF.

The CDR3 loop reads CASSASGTTTGTQYF. DNA for the CDR3: TGCGCCAGCAGCGCCTCCGGGACTACCACGGGTACGCAGTATTTT. The chain is built from TRBV5-1 and TRBJ2-3; 7 positions agree with TRBD2. Trimming took 4 bases from V and 8 from J; bases not matched to a gene: 13. The CDR3 has 15 residues. CDR1 and CDR2 (germline): SGHRS, YFSETQ. The variable domain in full, with the rest retrieved from reference TRBV5-1 and TRBJ2-3, is KAGVTQTPRYLIKTRGQQVTLSCSPISGHRSVSWYQQTPGQGLQFLFEYFSETQRNKGNFPGRFSGRQFSNSRSEMNVSTLELGDSALYLCASSASGTTTGTQYFGPGTRLTVL.

The chain is built from TRBV24-1 and TRBJ1-2; possibly TRBD1 for D (6 bases). V was cut by 8 bases and J by 8 bases, with 17 bases left in between. CDR1 and CDR2 (germline): KGHDR, SFDVKD. The CDR3 sequence is 13 residues long. CDR3 DNA sequence: TGTGCCACCACTGCCCCTGGGGGCGGAGGCTACACCTTC. As protein: CATTAPGGGGYTF.

This clone was observed a few times. The genes are TRBV6-2 or TRBV6-3 and TRBJ2-1, with 7 bases identical to TRBD2. Germline loops: CDR1 MNHEY, CDR2 SVGEGT. Germline trimming cut 0 bases from V and 3 bases from J; bases unmatched to any gene: 8. The CDR3 spans 17 residues. The CDR3 DNA sequence: TGTGCCAGCAGTTACTCCCCGCCTAGCGGTGTCTACAATGAGCAGTTCTTC. Amino acids: CASSYSPPSGVYNEQFF.

This chain connects TRBV5-6 to TRBJ2-1; D is unclear. Trimming pared 0 bases from V and 4 bases from J, leaving 5 bases between. CDR3 size: 13 residues. Germline loops: CDR1 SGHDT, CDR2 YYEEEE. Here the CDR3 reads CASSLDRYNEQFF. The CDR3 bases are TGTGCCAGCAGCTTGGACAGATACAATGAGCAGTTCTTC.